These T cell receptor beta chains were read from a single sample in a study of blood T cell repertoires in COVID-19. The table came from immunoSEQ multiplex PCR; TCRdb's copy has only in-frame clones and leaves some out. This table holds 200,000 to 250,000 clones, about 79% found once. The specimen sequenced was PBMCs or T cells enriched from blood (not recorded which). The source of these receptors is a woman aged 55-70 years who had recovered from COVID-19. CDR3s include the opening cysteine and the closing phenylalanine or tryptophan. The D gene is left open where the match is weak. Expanded clones get a size class; other rows say once, few or many, or leave the size out.

D gene	clone size	V gene	J gene	CDR3 protein	CDR3 DNA
TRBD2	NA	TRBV7-2	TRBJ2-3	CASSLHGGSTDTQYF	TGTGCCAGCAGCCTCCACGGGGGGAGCACAGATACGCAGTATTTT
TRBD2	NA	TRBV7-2	TRBJ2-3	CASSPKKAGGPADTQYF	TGTGCCAGCAGCCCCAAGAAGGCGGGGGGGCCGGCAGATACGCAGTATTTT
NA	NA	TRBV7-9	TRBJ2-2	CASSQTGNTGELFF	TGTGCCAGCAGCCAGACAGGGAACACCGGGGAGCTGTTTTTT
TRBD1	NA	TRBV2	TRBJ1-5	CASSAGQGLNQPQHF	TGTGCCAGCAGTGCGGGACAGGGGCTGAATCAGCCCCAGCATTTT
TRBD2	few	TRBV23-1	TRBJ2-7	CASYTLAGGRSSYEQYF	TGCGCCAGCTATACCCTAGCGGGGGGGCGTAGCTCCTACGAGCAGTACTTC
NA	NA	TRBV19	TRBJ2-3	CASSTWQDTDTQYF	TGTGCCAGTAGTACATGGCAGGACACAGATACGCAGTATTTT
NA	many	TRBV7-9	TRBJ2-2	CASSLVATLTGELFF	TGTGCCAGCAGCTTAGTTGCGACACTCACCGGGGAGCTGTTTTTT
NA	few	TRBV5-5	TRBJ1-1	CASSLETRGATEAFF	TGTGCCAGCAGCTTGGAGACGCGGGGGGCCACTGAAGCTTTCTTT
TRBD1	NA	TRBV10-3	TRBJ1-1	CAISEWGQGAGEAFF	TGTGCCATCAGTGAGTGGGGGCAGGGGGCAGGTGAAGCTTTCTTT
TRBD2	once	TRBV6-5	TRBJ2-3	CASSRTRVSTDTQYF	TGTGCCAGCAGTCGGACTAGGGTTAGCACAGATACGCAGTATTTT
NA	NA	TRBV7-2	TRBJ2-1	CASGRASELDEQFF	TGTGCCAGCGGTAGGGCTAGCGAATTGGATGAGCAGTTCTTC
NA	NA	TRBV5-1	TRBJ2-5	CASSLQGGETQYF	TGCGCCAGCAGCCTCCAAGGGGGAGAGACCCAGTACTTC
NA	NA	TRBV6-1	TRBJ2-7	CASSEGLRSF	TGTGCCAGCAGTGAAGGCTTGAGGAGCTTC
TRBD2	NA	TRBV4-1	TRBJ2-1	CASSQGAGEPYNEQFF	TGCGCCAGCAGCCAAGGGGCGGGAGAACCCTACAATGAGCAGTTCTTC
TRBD2	NA	TRBV4-2	TRBJ2-5	CASSQDLLAGGRETQYF	TGTGCCAGCAGCCAAGATCTGCTAGCGGGGGGGAGGGAGACCCAGTACTTC
TRBD1	NA	TRBV16	TRBJ1-2	CASSPRTGYHGYTF	TGTGCCAGCAGCCCCAGGACAGGGTATCACGGCTACACCTTC
NA	NA	TRBV27	TRBJ1-1	CASSFGTGLNTEAFF	TGTGCCAGCAGTTTCGGAACAGGTCTGAACACTGAAGCTTTCTTT
NA	NA	TRBV5-6	TRBJ1-4	CASSFSGNEKLFF	TGTGCCAGCAGCTTTTCGGGTAATGAAAAACTGTTTTTT
NA	NA	TRBV4-2	TRBJ1-2	CASSQDPEGVDYGYTF	TGTGCCAGCAGCCAAGATCCTGAGGGAGTTGACTATGGCTACACCTTC